One TCR beta chain is described in this entry. This clonotype was seen a handful of times. Its recognized antigen is unknown. Nothing much larger sits one base from this clone, and base qualities are not available. The CDR3 has 15 amino acids, counting the end cysteine and phenylalanine. The CDR3 DNA has 45 bases and is translated from base 1. The trim is 0 bases for V and 3 bases for J, with a gap of 10 bases between the germline ends. The germline V gene yields SGDLS for CDR1 and YYNGEE for CDR2. The data are from a study of identical twins (dated by TCRdb to 2016 to 2017). Notes on the research overall: To test whether fetal clonotypes persist, the study used deep sequencing on TCR alpha and beta repertoires from monozygotic twins, unrelated adults of various ages, and cord blood. Replicate twin experiments were performed at different times using different library preparation protocols to rule out contamination.

Libraries were prepared through 5' RACE. The instrument given in TCRdb is Illumina HiSeq 2000. Template switching added a universal primer binding site, and the final cDNA carried a unique molecular identifier that allowed TCR cDNA molecules to be counted accurately. Specific primers in the conserved constant-segment region were used to synthesize first-strand cDNA for TCR alpha and beta chains. To control for contamination, every cDNA library was double barcoded, receiving both a SMART-Mk sample barcode and Illumina barcodes. TruSeq adapter sequences, together with Illumina sample barcodes, were added in two successive PCR steps. The Illumina HiSeq platform was used with custom primers to sequence TCR alpha and beta cDNA libraries. The study's own analysis went as follows. MiGEC was used to process raw reads and extract unique molecular identifiers, and MiXCR was used to find CDR3 positions. Recombination models were inferred per individual with the repgenHMM and IGoR tools using an EM algorithm. Shared clonotype analysis was performed with the tcR package in R, normalizing sharing by the product of cloneset sizes. To study raw recombination without the effects of thymic and clonal selection, out-of-frame nonproductive sequences were analyzed. TCRdb trimmed the raw reads at Q25, called clones with MiXCR and kept productive beta chains. Every distinct CDR3 protein forms one entry, paired with its most common genes and DNA. Clone size and V and J calls follow TCRdb, not the original study. This sample has just over 450,000 distinct CDR3 sequences in its table, and approximately 15% of those were observed once. About 0.52% of the sample is taken by the ten largest.

Every donor in the study was a healthy Caucasian. The twin cohort consisted of three pairs of female monozygotic twins, all aged about 18 to 29 years. Positive isolation kits from Invitrogen were used to isolate the CD4+ and CD8+ T cell populations. Broad study findings and their caveats: The excess sharing between twins in beta out-of-frame sequences was weaker because fewer shared sequences reduced the signal-to-noise ratio. Out-of-frame TCR alpha sharing in monozygotic twins was systematically underestimated by recombination models, whereas sharing between unrelated individuals was in agreement with the recombination models. Conclusions relied on cross-sectional statistical analysis, since the same donors could not be followed over many years. Zero-insertion analyses could be partly confounded by invariant T cells such as MAIT and iNKT, though diverse VJ usage argued against such confounding for most clonotypes. Compared with coincidental sharing between unrelated individuals, out-of-frame TCR alpha sequences shared between twins had an excess of sequences with low generation probability. Fewer insertions were carried by abundant cord blood beta clonotypes, a similar but weaker trend appeared in young adult naive repertoires, and no such trend appeared in memory repertoires.

The data were also submitted as part of a second study, on yellow fever vaccine responses in identical twins. As described in the second report: The authors reported that the T cell response to vaccination in identical twins appeared partly convergent and partly personalized. The study precisely tracked vaccine-responding T cell clones in identical twins.

The V and J segments used are TRBV9 and TRBJ2-1, with a tentative D gene TRBD2 over 6 matching bases. The sample was CD4+ T cells sorted from blood. This clonotype was sampled from a woman between 18 and 29 years old in good health. The DNA reads as follows: TGTGCCAGCAGCGTAGCGGGAGAGTTCTACAATGAGCAGTTCTTC. This translates into CASSVAGEFYNEQFF.